These 13 T cell receptor beta chains share one sample of origin, sequenced in a study of regulatory T cells in long-lasting Graves disease. Time point in this sample: newly diagnosed GD, antithyroid drugs for less than 3 months. Scientists built the TCR library using RNA that was extracted from PBMCs. In building TCR beta libraries, iRepertoire HTBI primers were used together with Arm-PCR of CDR3 regions. TCRdb processed the multiplex PCR reads anew with MiXCR; each CDR3 protein has one entry. This table holds around 320,000 distinct CDR3 sequences, over 15% found once. These same data were also listed under a study on T cells in Graves' hyperthyroidism and ophthalmopathy.

Material: peripheral blood mononuclear cells (PBMCs), obtained at new diagnosis, from a patient treated with antithyroid drugs. These receptors all stem from a man aged 35-49 years with Graves disease.

This clonotype was observed a handful of times. CDR3 sequence (DNA): TGTGCCAGTCGACGGACCCTCGGATATGGCTACACCTTC. It codes for CASRRTLGYGYTF. The chain joins TRBV19 to TRBJ1-2; D call uncertain. Germline V gives CDR1 LNHDA, CDR2 SQIVND (reference sequence). The CDR3 has 13 amino acids. Deletions cut 8 bases from V and 5 bases from J, with 15 bases between.

The gene calls are TRBV7-3 and TRBJ2-1; 12 bases fit TRBD2. V dropped 0 bases and J dropped 8; count of bases not matched to a gene: 5. Germline V gene lookup returns CDR1 SGHTA and CDR2 FQGTGA. The CDR3 has 16 residues. This chain's CDR3 is CASSLTRTSGVYEQFF. DNA for the CDR3: TGTGCCAGCAGCTTAACGAGGACTAGCGGGGTGTATGAGCAGTTCTTC. Together with reference TRBV7-3 and TRBJ2-1, the CDR3 gives the full variable domain: GAGVSQTPSNKVTEKGKYVELRCDPISGHTALYWYRQSLGQGPEFLIYFQGTGAADDSGLPNDRFFAVRPEGSVSTLKIQRTERGDSAVYLCASSLTRTSGVYEQFFGPGTRLTVL.

The CDR3 spells CASSESVLSGYEQYF. The CDR3 DNA sequence: TGCGCCAGCAGTGAGTCGGTGTTATCGGGCTACGAGCAGTACTTC. The chain joins TRBV10-1 to TRBJ2-7; D call uncertain. In germline, CDR1 is WNHNN, CDR2 SYGVQD (reference sequence). This CDR3 has 15 residues. The V end lost 0 bases, the J end lost 3 bases, and 12 bases lay between the germline ends.

Many counts were recorded for this clonotype. CDR3 DNA sequence: TGTGCCAGCAGTCCTAATGGAAACACCATATATTTT. The encoded protein is CASSPNGNTIYF. The V gene is TRBV9, the J gene TRBJ1-3; D is ambiguous. This CDR3 region has 12 residues. Trimming removed 5 bases at V and 3 bases at J, with 6 bases between. Germline V gene lookup returns CDR1 SGDLS and CDR2 YYNGEE.

In this sample, this clonotype turned up many times. CDR3 amino acids: CSVAGQTGKSTDTQYF. CDR3 in DNA: TGCAGCGTTGCTGGGCAGACAGGGAAAAGCACAGATACGCAGTATTTT. The rearrangement joins TRBV29-1 to TRBJ2-3; TRBD1 aligns across 7 bases. Germline V gene data show CDR1 as SQVTM and CDR2 as ANQGSEA. The CDR3 is made up of 16 amino acids. V shed 4 bases, J shed 0 bases, and the junction held 10 bases outside the gene matches.

The sample holds many counts of this clonotype. The chain employs TRBV10-2 and TRBJ1-5; weak D call: TRBD1 (6 bases). Trimming left V 6 bases short and J 4 bases short, with 10 bases between. Germline V gene data show CDR1 as WSHSY and CDR2 as SAAADI. The CDR3 is 13 amino acids. The CDR3 DNA is TGCGCCAGCAGCCAGGGGCGTAATCAGCCCCAGCATTTT. Protein product: CASSQGRNQPQHF.

This clonotype came up many times. V is TRBV20-1 and J is TRBJ1-3; TRBD1 might be the D (5 bases). Germline V gene lookup returns CDR1 DFQATT and CDR2 SNEGSKA (reference sequence). Between the trimmed V and J ends, which lost 6 bases and 4 bases, there was a span of 19 bases. The CDR3 covers 15 residues. CDR3 coding DNA: TGCAGTGCGACGAGGGACGGGGGATCGGGAAACACCATATATTTT. This sequence encodes CSATRDGGSGNTIYF.

A remark on this clonotype: This may arise from a read error, as a much more abundant clone is one base away. V gene TRBV20-1 combines with J gene TRBJ1-1; no reliable D call. Germline loops: CDR1 DFQATT, CDR2 SNEGSKA (reference sequence). Trimming shortened V by 0 bases and J by 6 bases, and 8 bases separated the two germline ends. This CDR3 spans 12 amino acids. The CDR3 DNA is TGCAGTGCTAGAGATGAGGTGCCTGAAGCTTTCTTT. Residues: CSARDEVPEAFF.

The chain carries TRBV3-1 and TRBJ2-6; D ambiguous. V was cut by 3 bases and J by 0 bases, with 12 bases left in between. The length of the CDR3 is 17 residues. CDR1 LGHDT and CDR2 YNNKEL come from the germline V gene (reference sequence). The CDR3: CASSHGNWLSGANVLTF. The CDR3 nucleotides read TGTGCCAGCAGCCATGGAAACTGGCTCTCTGGGGCCAACGTCCTGACTTTC. The full variable domain, completed using reference TRBV3-1 and TRBJ2-6, is DTAVSQTPKYLVTQMGNDKSIKCEQNLGHDTMYWYKQDSKKFLKIMFSYNNKELIINETVPNRFSPKSPDKAHLNLHINSLELGDSAVYFCASSHGNWLSGANVLTFGAGSRLTVL.

This clonotype has a count of ten or more. The chain combines TRBV7-9 with TRBJ2-3, with unresolved D. The CDR3 covers 12 residues. V lost 3 bases and J 6 bases, leaving 7 bases between the germline ends. Germline assignment: CDR1 SEHNR and CDR2 FQNEAQ (reference sequence). The CDR3 DNA follows: TGTGCCAGCAGCTTGACTGAGGATACGCAGTATTTT. Its translation: CASSLTEDTQYF. Variable domain in full (rest from reference TRBV7-9 and TRBJ2-3): DTGVSQNPRHKITKRGQNVTFRCDPISEHNRLYWYRQTLGQGPEFLTYFQNEAQLEKSRLLSDRFSAERPKGSFSTLEIQRTEQGDSAMYLCASSLTEDTQYFGPGTRLTVL.

At least ten counts were recorded for this clonotype. V usage is TRBV5-6 and J usage is TRBJ2-5; unclear D gene. The ends were cut back, 0 bases at V and 1 base at J, with 7 bases in the middle. Germline CDR1 is SGHDT and CDR2 is YYEEEE. The CDR3 runs 14 residues. The CDR3 region has the DNA TGTGCCAGCAGCTTGGGGCCTCCCCAAGAGACCCAGTACTTC. Translating gives CASSLGPPQETQYF.

The V call is TRBV20-1, the J call TRBJ1-2, with 7 positions matching TRBD1. Germline V gene lookup returns CDR1 DFQATT and CDR2 SNEGSKA (reference sequence). Germline trimming cut 3 bases from V and 4 bases from J; bases unmatched to any gene: 5. CDR3 length equals 13 residues. As DNA, the CDR3 is TGCAGTGCTAGTGACAGGGTGGGCTATGGCTACACCTTC. This codes for CSASDRVGYGYTF.

The sample holds many counts of this clonotype. V and J are TRBV3-1 and TRBJ1-6, with D perhaps TRBD1 (5 bases). V was trimmed by 4 bases and J by 10 bases, leaving 11 bases between them. Germline V gene lookup returns CDR1 LGHDT and CDR2 YNNKEL (reference sequence). CDR3 length: 13 amino acids. DNA of the CDR3: TGTGCCAGCAGCCTTAGAGGGGACTCACCCCTCCACTTT. It specifies CASSLRGDSPLHF.